This entry lists 8 T cell receptor beta chains sequenced from one sample in a study of cytomegalovirus exposure and HLA in healthy donors. The primer mix had 60 Vbeta and 13 Jbeta primers. TCRdb's copy holds only in-frame clones and misses some; the assay was immunoSEQ multiplex PCR. In the table there are approximately 190,000 clones, roughly 68% of which are singletons. The sample comprised PBMCs. The receptors stem from a man aged 35 to 55 in good health and CMV-seropositive.

CDR3 DNA: TGTGCCAGCAGCTTAGTCGGGGGGACCTACAATGAGCAGTTCTTC. Amino acids: CASSLVGGTYNEQFF. This chain uses TRBV11-2 with TRBJ2-1; 7 bases line up with TRBD2. The CDR3 is made up of 15 amino acids. Losses at the gene ends were 1 base for V and 2 bases for J; bases not matched to a gene: 2. Germline-derived CDR1 and CDR2 are SGHAT and FQNNGV.

This clone is a singleton in its sample. The J gene is TRBJ1-5, the V gene TRBV10-2; D gene uncertain. V gave up 1 base and J gave up 6 bases, with 7 bases separating them. The CDR3 sequence is 13 residues long. CDR1 WSHSY and CDR2 SAAADI come from the germline V gene. The CDR3 bases are TGCGCCAGCAGTGAGTATCCGCGTCAGCCCCAGCATTTT. This encodes CASSEYPRQPQHF.

This clone was seen a few times. The genes are TRBV18 and TRBJ2-7; TRBD1 agrees at 7 bases. CDR3 length equals 14 residues. The V gene's germline CDR1 is KGHSH and CDR2 LQKENI. With V trimmed by 2 bases and J by 1 base, 2 bases remained unmatched. The CDR3 sequence: CASSPSDRSYEQYF. The CDR3 coding sequence is TGTGCCAGCTCACCATCGGACAGGTCCTACGAGCAGTACTTC.

This chain joins TRBV11-2 and TRBJ1-1; 10 bases are a match to TRBD1. The CDR3 covers 15 residues. Trimming cost V 4 bases and J 5 bases; bases outside gene matches: 7. Germline V lookup: CDR1 SGHAT, CDR2 FQNNGV. In DNA form, the CDR3 reads TGTGCCAGCAGCTCGGGGAGGACAGGGGGAACTGAAGCTTTCTTT. Encoded protein: CASSSGRTGGTEAFF.

The CDR3 DNA is TGCGCCAGCAGCTTGGACAGGGGAATATACGAGCAGTACTTC. This gives the protein CASSLDRGIYEQYF. The J gene is TRBJ2-7, the V gene TRBV5-1, with 7 bases matching TRBD1. The V segment lost 0 bases and the J segment 4 bases; nucleotides outside the gene matches: 4. Germline lookup yields CDR1 SGHRS and CDR2 YFSETQ. CDR3 length: 14 residues.

This chain connects TRBV5-4 to TRBJ2-3; D ambiguous. V was pared by 0 bases and J by 0 bases, with 11 bases between. CDR1 is SGHNT and CDR2 is YYREEE in the germline V gene (reference sequence). This CDR3 is built from 16 residues. The DNA of the CDR3 is TGTGCCAGCAGCTTGGCTTTAAGTAGAAGCACAGATACGCAGTATTTT. Its translation is CASSLALSRSTDTQYF.

This clone was picked up a small number of times. A far larger clone differs by one base, so this is likely a read error. This rearrangement joins TRBV5-1 to TRBJ2-7; TRBD1 might be the D (6 bases). The length of the CDR3 is 18 residues. Germline V gene sequence: CDR1 SGHRS, CDR2 YFSETQ. The CDR3 loop is CASRLVTGEGVSSYEQYF. CDR3 coding DNA: TGCGCCAGCAGATTGGTTACGGGTGAGGGGGTTAGCTCCTACGAGCAGTACTTC. Looking up the rest from reference TRBV5-1 and TRBJ2-7 gives the full variable domain: KAGVTQTPRYLIKTRGQQVTLSCSPISGHRSVSWYQQTPGQGLQFLFEYFSETQRNKGNFPGRFSGRQFSNSRSEMNVSTLELGDSALYLCASRLVTGEGVSSYEQYFGPGTRLTVT.

This clone has only a few counts. The V and J genes are TRBV19 and TRBJ1-2; D not certain. This CDR3 is 11 amino acids long. With 3 bases removed from V and 8 bases from J, the gap between germline ends came to 7 bases. Germline V gene data show CDR1 as LNHDA and CDR2 as SQIVND (reference sequence). This chain's CDR3 is CASSMGSGYTF. Here the CDR3 DNA reads TGTGCCAGTAGTATGGGGAGCGGCTACACCTTC.